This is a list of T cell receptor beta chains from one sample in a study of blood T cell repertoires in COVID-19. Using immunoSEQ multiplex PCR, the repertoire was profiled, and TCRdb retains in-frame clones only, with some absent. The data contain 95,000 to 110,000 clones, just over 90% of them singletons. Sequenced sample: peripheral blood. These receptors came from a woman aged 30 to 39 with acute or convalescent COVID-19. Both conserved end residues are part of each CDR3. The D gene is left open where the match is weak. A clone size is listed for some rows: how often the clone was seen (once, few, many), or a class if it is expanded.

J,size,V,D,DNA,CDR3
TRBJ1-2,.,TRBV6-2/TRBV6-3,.,TGTGCCAGCAGTGGGACACATGAAACCTATGGCTACACCTTC,CASSGTHETYGYTF
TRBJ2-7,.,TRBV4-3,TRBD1,TGCGCCAGCAGCCTGGGACAGAGCTCCTACGAGCAGTACTTC,CASSLGQSSYEQYF
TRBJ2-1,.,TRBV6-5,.,TGTGCCAGCAGTTACTCGATTCGTGGGGCCGTCAATGAGCAGTTCTTC,CASSYSIRGAVNEQFF
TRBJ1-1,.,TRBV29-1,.,TGCAGCGTTAAGGGGTCTGGGTTAGCTGAAGCTTTCTTT,CSVKGSGLAEAFF
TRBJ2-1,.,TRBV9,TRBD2,TGTGCCAGCAGCGTAACTGGCGGGAGGGCCGTGGATGAGCAGTTCTTC,CASSVTGGRAVDEQFF
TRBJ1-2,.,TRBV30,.,TGTGCCTGGAGTGTAATCGGGATCGGGGGGGGCTACACCTTC,CAWSVIGIGGGYTF
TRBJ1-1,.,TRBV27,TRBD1,TGTGCCAGCAGGGGGACAGGGGGCGTCACTGAAGCTTTCTTT,CASRGTGGVTEAFF
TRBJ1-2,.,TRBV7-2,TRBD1,TGTGCCAGCAGCATACCCGGGACAGGGGGCGCTCCCTATGGCTACACCTTC,CASSIPGTGGAPYGYTF
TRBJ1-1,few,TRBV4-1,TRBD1,TGCGCCAGCAGCCAAATCCAATCCAGACAGGGACAGAACACTGAAGCTTTCTTT,CASSQIQSRQGQNTEAFF
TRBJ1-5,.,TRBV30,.,TGTGCCTGGGGAAGCGGTGGCAATCAGCCCCAGCATTTT,CAWGSGGNQPQHF
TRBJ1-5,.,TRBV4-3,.,TGCGCCAGCAGCCAAGAATATCGGGGGCAGCCCCAGCATTTT,CASSQEYRGQPQHF
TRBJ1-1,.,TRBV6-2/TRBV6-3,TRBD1,TGTGCCAGCAGTTACTCGATTAGGACAGGTACCTATGAAGCTTTCTTT,CASSYSIRTGTYEAFF
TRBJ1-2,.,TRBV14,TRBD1,TGTGCCAGCAGCCTCGGGACAGTCTATGGCTACACCTTC,CASSLGTVYGYTF
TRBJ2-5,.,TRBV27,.,TGTGCCAGCAGTTCTGGACAGATCCCAGAGACCCAGTACTTC,CASSSGQIPETQYF
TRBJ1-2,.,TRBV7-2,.,TGTGCCAGCACCACCGTGGCCTATGGCTACACCTTC,CASTTVAYGYTF
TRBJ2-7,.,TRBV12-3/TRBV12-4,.,TGTGCCAGCAGTTGGGACATCGGTAAGCAGTACTTC,CASSWDIGKQYF